Included here is one T cell receptor beta chain sequence, with context. This clonotype was seen more than once but under ten times. Its binding antigen is unknown. Per-base quality was not reported, and no clone a single base away is much larger than it. Library prep was done by 5' RACE. Sequenced using an Illumina HiSeq 2500. A second PCR of about 7 to 12 cycles was run with a J-beta primer mix and a sample-barcoded 5' primer. A unique molecular identifier was introduced onto each TCR beta cDNA molecule by a template-switch 5' adaptor carrying 12 random nucleotides. At least 3 million CDR3-containing paired-end reads were obtained from each sample. The Mint cDNA synthesis kit, primed by a TRBC-specific oligonucleotide, was used to synthesize first-strand cDNA from all RNA. Following uracil-DNA glycosylase treatment, all cDNA underwent a first 18-cycle PCR with the universal primers M1SS and BC2_uni_R. For the original study's pipeline: Each sample was normalized by randomly selecting 1 million high-quality reads, each carrying a distinct molecular identifier. Instead of being binned into consensus sequences, reads with shared molecular identifiers were discarded. CDR3 identification, clonotype clustering and error correction used MiTCR with a Q25 quality threshold and the strictest error-elimination algorithm. A nonparametric unseen species model with Euler transformation was used to estimate a lower bound on total TCR beta diversity. Using fastp at Q25 and MiXCR, TCRdb reprocessed the public reads and kept productive beta chains. Entries that share a CDR3 protein sequence are merged under the most common genes and DNA. The V and J calls were not made by the authors but by TCRdb's processing. The table for this sample lists about 1,500,000 distinct CDR3 sequences; approximately 30% of them were counted only once. The ten largest clones capture roughly 8.2% of the sample.

The CDR3 sequence holds 13 residues, the cysteine and phenylalanine included. Of all the DNA, just the CDR3 is kept, 39 bases in frame from base 1. Per the germline V gene, SGHRS is the CDR1 and YFSETQ is the CDR2. V loses 0 bases of germline sequence and J loses 10 bases, and the interval between the two ends is 11 bases. The sample is drawn from a study of blood T cells in healthy people across ages (dated by TCRdb to about 2015). In the study overall: In model experiments, template switching captured roughly one uniquely barcoded TCR beta cDNA molecule for every two T cells. Age-related changes in TCR beta repertoire diversity were measured in the study by deep sequencing normalized with unique cDNA molecular identifiers. Four age groups were formed from the donors: young (average about 15 years), middle-aged (around 37), aged (roughly 56) and long-lived (more than 75). To avoid experimental bias, donors of different ages were randomly spread across the sequencing lanes. For two donors (one aged 18 to 29 and one aged 80 or older), the study analyzed two additional independent replicas of 1 million unique cDNA reads from the same blood draw. Paper-wide results and their limitations: Since profiling was done on bulk unsorted PBMCs, naive and antigen-experienced compartments could not be conclusively compared. Compared with the aged group, the long-lived group had more naive CD4+ T cells, fewer expanded clones and increased TCR diversity, a pattern suggesting age selection. Because donor CMV infection status was unknown, age-related changes in expanded clonotypes were potentially confounded. There was a strong correlation between observed TCR beta diversity and the percentage of naive T cells measured by flow cytometry. Observed TCR beta diversity per million T cells fell roughly linearly with age, and a significant reduction was already apparent by age roughly 40. Total diversity estimates from one million sequenced T cells were considered lower bounds and underestimates.

Systemically healthy Caucasian individuals from Russia, around 39 in total and aged about 6 to 95 years, were included as donors. About 9.8 milliliters of peripheral blood were drawn from each donor into EDTA-treated Vacutainer tubes. PBMCs were isolated by Ficoll-Paque density-gradient centrifugation, with at least 6 million obtained per sample. Trizol reagent was used to extract total RNA from the PBMCs, yielding at least 6 micrograms per sample. For every donor, flow cytometry on a PBMC aliquot measured the percentage of naive CD45RAhigh/CD27high T cells. This TCR was recovered from a woman in her 30s in good health. This chain joins TRBV5-1 to TRBJ2-1, and possibly TRBD2, on 6 matching bases. Sequences were obtained from blood. The sequenced DNA is TGCGCCAGCAGCTTGGGCGCGGGGAGGGAGCAGTTCTTC. Translated, it gives CASSLGAGREQFF.